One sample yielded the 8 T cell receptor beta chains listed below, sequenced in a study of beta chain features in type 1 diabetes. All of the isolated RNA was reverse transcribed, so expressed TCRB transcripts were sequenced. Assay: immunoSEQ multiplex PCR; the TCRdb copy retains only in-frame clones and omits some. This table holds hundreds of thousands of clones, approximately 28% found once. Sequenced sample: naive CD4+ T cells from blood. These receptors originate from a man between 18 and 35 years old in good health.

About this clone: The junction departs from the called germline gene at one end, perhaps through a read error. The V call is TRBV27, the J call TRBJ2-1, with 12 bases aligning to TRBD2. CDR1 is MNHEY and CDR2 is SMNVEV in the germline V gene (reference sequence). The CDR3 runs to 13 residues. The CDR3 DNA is TGTGCCAGCAGTATCCACTCACTAGCGGGAGGAGTCTTC. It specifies CASSIHSLAGGVF.

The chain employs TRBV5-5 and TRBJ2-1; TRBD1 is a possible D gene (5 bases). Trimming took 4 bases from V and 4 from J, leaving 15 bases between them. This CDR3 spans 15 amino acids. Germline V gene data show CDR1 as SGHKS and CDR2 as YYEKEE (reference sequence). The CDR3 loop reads CASSRQIDSYNEQFF. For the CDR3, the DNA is TGTGCCAGCAGCCGCCAAATTGACAGTTACAATGAGCAGTTCTTC.

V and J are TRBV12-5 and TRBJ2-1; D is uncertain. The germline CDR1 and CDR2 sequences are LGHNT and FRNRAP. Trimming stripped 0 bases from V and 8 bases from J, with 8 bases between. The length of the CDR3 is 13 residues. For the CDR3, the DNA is TGTGCTAGTGGTTTGGTACCGTCGGATGAGCAGTTCTTC. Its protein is CASGLVPSDEQFF.

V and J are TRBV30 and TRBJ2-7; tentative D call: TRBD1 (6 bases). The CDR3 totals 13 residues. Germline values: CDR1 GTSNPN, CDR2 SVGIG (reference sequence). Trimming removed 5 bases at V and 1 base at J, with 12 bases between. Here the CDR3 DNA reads TGTGCCTGGCAACACAGGGAATCCTACGAGCAGTACTTC. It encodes CAWQHRESYEQYF.

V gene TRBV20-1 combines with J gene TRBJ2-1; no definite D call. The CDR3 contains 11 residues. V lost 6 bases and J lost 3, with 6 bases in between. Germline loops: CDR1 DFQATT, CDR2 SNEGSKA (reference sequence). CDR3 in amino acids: CSAKRYNEQFF. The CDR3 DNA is TGCAGTGCAAAGCGCTACAATGAGCAGTTCTTC.

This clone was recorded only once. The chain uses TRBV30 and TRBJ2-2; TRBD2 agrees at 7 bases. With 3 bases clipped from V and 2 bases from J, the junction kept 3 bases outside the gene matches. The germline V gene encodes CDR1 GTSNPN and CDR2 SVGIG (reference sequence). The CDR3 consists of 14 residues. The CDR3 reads CAWSASGNTGELFF. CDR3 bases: TGTGCCTGGAGCGCTAGCGGTAACACCGGGGAGCTGTTTTTT.

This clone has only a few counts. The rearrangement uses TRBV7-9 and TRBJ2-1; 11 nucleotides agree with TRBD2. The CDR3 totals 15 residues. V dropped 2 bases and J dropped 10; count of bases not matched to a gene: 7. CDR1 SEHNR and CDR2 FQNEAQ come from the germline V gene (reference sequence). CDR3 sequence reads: CASSLLRLAGIEQFF. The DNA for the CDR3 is TGTGCCAGCAGCTTATTGAGACTAGCGGGAATCGAGCAGTTCTTC.

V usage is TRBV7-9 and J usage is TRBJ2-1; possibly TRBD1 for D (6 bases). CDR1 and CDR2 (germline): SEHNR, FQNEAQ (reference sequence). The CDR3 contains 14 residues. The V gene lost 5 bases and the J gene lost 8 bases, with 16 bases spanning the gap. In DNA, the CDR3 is TGTGCCAGCAGCCAAATACAGGGTGGGGATGAGCAGTTCTTC. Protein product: CASSQIQGGDEQFF. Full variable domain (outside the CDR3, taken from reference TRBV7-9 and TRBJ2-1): DTGVSQNPRHKITKRGQNVTFRCDPISEHNRLYWYRQTLGQGPEFLTYFQNEAQLEKSRLLSDRFSAERPKGSFSTLEIQRTEQGDSAMYLCASSQIQGGDEQFFGPGTRLTVL.